Included here is one T cell receptor beta chain sequence, with context. The V gene's germline CDR1 is LNHDA and CDR2 SQIVND (reference sequence). V was clipped by 4 bases and J by 4 bases, with 13 bases between them. This CDR3 spans 14 amino acids. Produced via immunoSEQ multiplex PCR; TCRdb's table is partial and in-frame only. The table records tens of thousands of clones, 74% of them present only once. This entry is derived from a study of OX40 agonist ivuxolimab in advanced cancers. The V and J genes are TRBV19 and TRBJ1-2, with a weak D call TRBD1 (5 bases). This sequence was found in an adult with an advanced solid tumor such as melanoma, head and neck, liver or kidney cancer. Here the sequenced sample was CD4+ or CD8+ T cells sorted from blood, taken in a trial of the OX40 agonist ivuxolimab. The CDR3 sequence: CASSSTGTGYGYTF. DNA of the CDR3: TGTGCCAGTAGTAGCACCGGGACCGGCTATGGCTACACCTTC.